This T cell receptor (beta chain) was documented in a study of shared clonotypes between healthy human individuals. From germline, CDR1 is LNHDA and CDR2 SQIVND (reference sequence). The CDR3 sequence is 17 residues long. Trimming took off 5 bases at V and 5 bases at J, with 22 bases between the two ends. Libraries were prepared by immunoSEQ multiplex PCR; TCRdb keeps only in-frame clonotypes and omits some of them. The sample holds hundreds of thousands of clones, approximately 75% seen once. V is TRBV19 and J is TRBJ2-4, with TRBD2 as a possible D gene (5 bases). This receptor was taken from a woman in her 30s in good health. The sequencing input was memory CD4+ T cells sorted from blood. Subset here: CD45RA-negative fraction. This chain's CDR3 is CASSSPRGGRLENIQYF. DNA for the CDR3: TGTGCCAGTAGTTCCCCACGGGGTGGGAGATTAGAAAACATTCAGTACTTC. Full variable domain (remainder filled in from reference TRBV19 and TRBJ2-4): DGGITQSPKYLFRKEGQNVTLSCEQNLNHDAMYWYRQDPGQGLRLIYYSQIVNDFQKGDIAEGYSVSREKKESFPLTVTSAQKNPTAFYLCASSSPRGGRLENIQYFGAGTRLSVL.